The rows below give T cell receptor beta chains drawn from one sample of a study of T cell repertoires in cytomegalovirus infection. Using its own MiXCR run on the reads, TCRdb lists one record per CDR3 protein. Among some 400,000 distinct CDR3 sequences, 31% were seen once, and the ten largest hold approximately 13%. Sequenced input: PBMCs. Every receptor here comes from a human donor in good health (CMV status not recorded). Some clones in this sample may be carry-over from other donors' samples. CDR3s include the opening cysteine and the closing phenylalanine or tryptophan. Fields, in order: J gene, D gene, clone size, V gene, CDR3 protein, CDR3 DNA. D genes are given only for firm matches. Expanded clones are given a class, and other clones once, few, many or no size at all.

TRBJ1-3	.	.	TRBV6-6	CASSYEAGALGNTIYF	TGTGCCAGCAGTTACGAGGCAGGGGCTCTTGGAAACACCATATATTTT
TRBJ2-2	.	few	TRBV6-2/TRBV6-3	CASSYPSNTGELFF	TGTGCCAGCAGTTACCCTTCCAACACCGGGGAGCTGTTTTTT
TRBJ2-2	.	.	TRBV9	CASSVATRVRGNQMIPNTGELFF	TGTGCCAGCAGCGTAGCTACCCGGGTACGAGGAAACCAGATGATACCGAACACCGGGGAGCTGTTTTTT
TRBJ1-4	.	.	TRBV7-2	CASSLTHFATNEKLFF	TGTGCCAGCAGCTTGACCCACTTCGCAACTAATGAAAAACTGTTTTTT
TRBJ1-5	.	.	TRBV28	CASRTDPSNQPQHF	TGTGCCAGCAGGACTGACCCCTCCAATCAGCCCCAGCATTTT
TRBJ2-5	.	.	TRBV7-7	CASSTDSLGETQYF	TGTGCTAGCAGCACGGACAGTCTGGGGGAGACCCAGTACTTC
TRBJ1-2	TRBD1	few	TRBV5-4	CASSPGTGQFYGYTF	TGTGCCAGCAGCCCTGGTACGGGACAGTTCTATGGCTACACCTTC
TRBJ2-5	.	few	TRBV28	CASSRGVQETQYF	TGTGCCAGCAGTCGAGGGGTCCAGGAGACCCAGTACTTC
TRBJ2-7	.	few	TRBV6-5	CASSDGPREKDEQYF	TGTGCCAGCAGCGATGGCCCAAGGGAGAAAGACGAGCAGTACTTC
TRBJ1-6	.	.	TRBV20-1	CSARGHSDGSPLHF	TGCAGTGCCCGTGGCCATTCTGACGGTTCACCCCTCCACTTT